This TCR beta chain was captured in a study of vaccination and CD4 T cells after COVID-19. Across the whole study: Cells were stimulated with overlapping spike peptide pools from SARS-CoV-2, HCoV-NL63, HCoV-OC43 and HCoV-229E.

Comment on this clonotype: Antigen specificity is unknown.

Treatment: approximately 10-day PBMC culture with coronavirus spike peptide pools or control peptides (ViraFEST assay). Antigen-specific T cell expansion with peptide pools preceded TCR sequencing in the ViraFEST approach. Scientists ran DNA taken from cultured CD4+ T cells through the Oncomine TCR Beta short-read assay for sequencing. TCRdb redid the calling of the PCR reads with MiXCR, one entry per CDR3 protein. Of fewer than 4,500 distinct CDR3 sequences listed, 44% are singletons. The V end was cut by 0 bases, the J end by 5 bases, with 13 bases between. The length of the CDR3 is 15 residues. Germline V gives CDR1 SEHNR, CDR2 FQNEAQ (reference sequence).

The sample consisted of CD4+ T cells from blood, cultured in vitro. V gene TRBV7-9 combines with J gene TRBJ1-1; no clear D. This receptor was taken from a human donor who had recovered from COVID-19. The CDR3 DNA is TGTGCCAGCAGCTTAGCGCACGCCGACCAAACTGAAGCTTTCTTT. Encoded protein: CASSLAHADQTEAFF.